This is a list of T cell receptor beta chains from one sample in a study of CD8+CD57+ T cells in acquired aplastic anemia. MiXCR, applied by TCRdb to the reads, yields one record per CDR3 protein. The table shows 100,000 to 150,000 distinct CDR3 sequences, with over 30% occurring only once. Sequencing was performed on sorted CD4+, CD8+, or CD8+CD57+ T cells (not recorded which) from PBMCs. Receptor source: a human donor with aplastic anemia. CDR3s include the opening cysteine and the closing phenylalanine or tryptophan. The D gene is left open where the match is weak. Clone size is not always given. Where it is, it says once, few, many or a class for expanded clones.

CDR3 | DNA | size | V | D | J
CASSLAGQGYSDTQYF | TGCGCCAGCAGCTTGGCGGGACAGGGTTATTCAGATACGCAGTATTTT | . | TRBV5-1 | TRBD1 | TRBJ2-3
CATELRNYGYTF | TGTGCCACAGAGCTTCGTAACTATGGCTACACCTTC | few | TRBV7-9 | . | TRBJ1-2
CAISETGGNEKLFF | TGTGCCATCAGTGAAACAGGAGGAAATGAAAAACTGTTTTTT | many | TRBV10-3 | . | TRBJ1-4
CASSFTVWEQPQHF | TGTGCCAGCAGCTTCACGGTCTGGGAGCAGCCCCAGCATTTT | . | TRBV7-8 | . | TRBJ1-5
CASRAGALNYGYTF | TGTGCCAGCAGAGCAGGGGCCCTTAACTATGGCTACACCTTC | many | TRBV27 | . | TRBJ1-2
CATSGRDRAERLLF | TGTGCCACCAGCGGCCGGGACAGGGCGGAAAGACTGCTTTTT | . | TRBV15 | TRBD1 | TRBJ1-4
CASIRDRGRGTEAFF | TGTGCCAGCATTAGGGACAGGGGGCGAGGAACTGAAGCTTTCTTT | many | TRBV2 | TRBD1 | TRBJ1-1
CASSLVQKPYGYTF | TGTGCCAGCAGCTTAGTACAGAAACCCTATGGCTACACCTTC | few | TRBV11-2 | . | TRBJ1-2
CSVAPGQGNYEQYF | TGCAGCGTTGCCCCGGGACAGGGGAACTACGAGCAGTACTTC | . | TRBV29-1 | TRBD1 | TRBJ2-7
CASSLGLGEQYF | TGTGCCAGCAGCTTGGGGCTGGGCGAGCAGTACTTC | . | TRBV7-2 | . | TRBJ2-7
CASSRTGTGGYEQYF | TGTGCCAGCAGCCGAACCGGGACAGGGGGCTACGAGCAGTACTTC | few | TRBV7-9 | TRBD1 | TRBJ2-7
CASSTGTWDTQYF | TGTGCCAGCAGCACAGGGACTTGGGATACGCAGTATTTT | many | TRBV9 | . | TRBJ2-3
CSVTTGLLNYGYTF | TGCAGCGTTACTACAGGGCTGTTAAACTATGGCTACACCTTC | many | TRBV29-1 | . | TRBJ1-2
CASSQEGATNEKLFF | TGTGCCAGCAGTCAAGAGGGGGCAACTAATGAAAAACTGTTTTTT | few | TRBV6-5 | . | TRBJ1-4
CASSLRVSGETQYF | TGTGCCAGCAGCTTAAGGGTTTCAGGAGAGACCCAGTACTTC | . | TRBV5-5 | . | TRBJ2-5
CASSFVSGGALNEQFF | TGTGCCAGCAGTTTCGTAAGCGGGGGGGCTTTGAATGAGCAGTTCTTC | . | TRBV28 | TRBD2 | TRBJ2-1
CASSQDVPLTDTQYF | TGTGCCAGCAGCCAAGATGTACCACTCACAGATACGCAGTATTTT | many | TRBV14 | . | TRBJ2-3
CATSDRGTALDF | TGTGCCACCAGTGACCGAGGGACAGCCCTAGACTTC | . | TRBV24-1 | TRBD1 | TRBJ2-5
CASSIQGAGAEAFF | TGTGCCAGTAGTATACAGGGGGCTGGCGCTGAAGCTTTCTTT | . | TRBV19 | TRBD1 | TRBJ1-1
CSATHLKGLLETQYF | TGCAGTGCTACCCACCTCAAGGGACTCTTGGAGACCCAGTACTTC | many | TRBV20-1 | . | TRBJ2-5
CASSTAGQGSYEQYF | TGTGCCAGCAGCACCGCGGGACAGGGGTCCTACGAGCAGTACTTC | . | TRBV9 | TRBD1 | TRBJ2-7
CATSRDLQDASSYEQYF | TGTGCCACCAGCAGAGATCTCCAGGACGCCAGCTCCTACGAGCAGTACTTC | once | TRBV15 | . | TRBJ2-7
CASSYTIDTIYEQYF | TGTGCCAGCAGTTACACTATCGACACAATCTACGAGCAGTACTTC | many | TRBV6-5 | . | TRBJ2-7
CASSQGTGGFANSPLHF | TGTGCCAGCAGCCAAGGGACAGGGGGCTTTGCTAATTCACCCCTCCACTTT | many | TRBV3-1 | TRBD1 | TRBJ1-6
CASNELAGSDTQYF | TGTGCCAGCAACGAGCTAGCGGGGTCAGATACGCAGTATTTT | . | TRBV7-6 | TRBD2 | TRBJ2-3
CATSDRTITNTQYF | TGTGCCACCAGTGACAGGACAATCACGAATACGCAGTATTTT | once | TRBV24-1 | . | TRBJ2-3
CASSPGRLNEQFF | TGTGCCAGCAGCCCGGGGAGGCTCAATGAGCAGTTCTTC | many | TRBV7-9 | . | TRBJ2-1
CASSHRTGDEQFF | TGTGCCAGCAGCCATAGGACAGGGGACGAGCAGTTCTTC | many | TRBV7-2 | TRBD1 | TRBJ2-1
CASSSGGRENSPLHF | TGCGCCAGCAGCTCAGGGGGCAGGGAGAATTCACCCCTCCACTTT | many | TRBV4-1 | TRBD1 | TRBJ1-6
CASSPGQGGGGGGYTF | TGTGCCAGCTCCCCGGGACAGGGAGGTGGAGGTGGTGGCTACACCTTC | . | TRBV18 | TRBD1 | TRBJ1-2
CASSRTVNTEAFF | TGTGCCAGCAGCCGGACAGTGAACACTGAAGCTTTCTTT | many | TRBV19 | . | TRBJ1-1
CATGDRGSEGYTF | TGTGCCACCGGGGACAGGGGGTCTGAAGGCTACACCTTC | many | TRBV24-1 | TRBD1 | TRBJ1-2
CAISGTSGTRGWEQYF | TGTGCCATCAGTGGGACTAGCGGGACCAGAGGGTGGGAGCAGTACTTC | . | TRBV10-3 | TRBD2 | TRBJ2-7
CASSLGIVGVANYGYTF | TGCGCCAGCAGCTTGGGTATAGTGGGAGTAGCTAACTATGGCTACACCTTC | many | TRBV5-1 | . | TRBJ1-2
CSAPRGYSYGYTF | TGCAGTGCCCCCCGGGGGTACTCTTATGGCTACACCTTC | many | TRBV20-1 | . | TRBJ1-2
CASSPLAGGITDTQYF | TGTGCCAGCTCACCCTTAGCGGGGGGGATCACAGATACGCAGTATTTT | . | TRBV18 | TRBD2 | TRBJ2-3
CAIGEPSGRGELFF | TGTGCCATCGGTGAGCCCAGCGGGCGTGGGGAGCTGTTTTTT | . | TRBV10-3 | . | TRBJ2-2
CASSLNRIQPQHF | TGTGCCAGCAGCTTAAATCGGATACAGCCCCAGCATTTT | many | TRBV7-2 | . | TRBJ1-5
CASSQAVGSTIYF | TGTGCCAGCAGCCAAGCAGTGGGTAGCACCATATATTTT | few | TRBV3-1 | . | TRBJ1-3
CASSDPREGTEAFF | TGCGCCAGCAGTGACCCCAGGGAGGGAACTGAAGCTTTCTTT | few | TRBV10-2 | . | TRBJ1-1
CATSDPGPSGEQYF | TGTGCCACCAGTGACCCGGGCCCTTCGGGGGAGCAGTACTTC | . | TRBV24-1 | . | TRBJ2-7
CASGLGTGRNQPQHF | TGTGCCAGTGGCTTAGGGACAGGGCGCAATCAGCCCCAGCATTTT | many | TRBV19 | TRBD1 | TRBJ1-5
CASSLRTGDVGNQPQHF | TGTGCCAGCAGCCTCCGGACAGGAGATGTGGGCAATCAGCCCCAGCATTTT | . | TRBV4-2 | TRBD1 | TRBJ1-5
CASSSGTNTGAFF | TGTGCCAGCAGCTCAGGGACGAACACTGGGGCTTTCTTT | . | TRBV7-6 | . | TRBJ1-1
CASSGTSFYNEQFF | TGTGCCAGCTCCGGGACTAGCTTCTACAATGAGCAGTTCTTC | . | TRBV2 | TRBD2 | TRBJ2-1
CASSPGTGGFGGELFF | TGCGCCAGCAGCCCTGGGACAGGGGGCTTCGGCGGGGAGCTGTTTTTT | . | TRBV5-1 | TRBD1 | TRBJ2-2
CSARDTGTRRDGYTF | TGCAGTGCTAGAGATACCGGGACTCGGAGGGATGGCTACACCTTC | . | TRBV29-1 | . | TRBJ1-2
CASSFKVLPYEQYF | TGTGCCAGCAGCTTTAAGGTCTTACCCTACGAGCAGTACTTC | . | TRBV7-8 | . | TRBJ2-7